Following are 18 T cell receptor beta chains from one sample sequenced in a study of identical twins. TCRdb independently ran MiXCR on the 5' RACE reads; one entry per CDR3 protein. The sample lists approximately 240,000 distinct CDR3 sequences; around 15% were seen once. The sequencing sample was made of memory (CD45RO+) T cells sorted from blood. The receptors stem from a woman aged 18-29 years in good health.

This clonotype was seen only a few times. V and J are TRBV6-5 and TRBJ2-1, with D perhaps matching TRBD2 (6 bases). The germline V gene encodes CDR1 MNHEY and CDR2 SVGAGI. Trimming stripped 4 bases from V and 4 bases from J, with 8 bases between. The CDR3 runs to 13 residues. The CDR3 DNA is TGTGCCAGCAGTTCCGGGACTTACAATGAGCAGTTCTTC. Translated, it gives CASSSGTYNEQFF.

This clonotype has a handful of counts. The chain carries TRBV5-5 and TRBJ1-1; tentatively, D is TRBD1 (5 bases). There are 15 residues in the CDR3. The germline V and J ends were trimmed by 0 bases and 3 bases, with 12 bases remaining between them. Germline CDR1 and CDR2: SGHKS and YYEKEE (reference sequence). This CDR3 is CASSLGGAGYTEAFF. CDR3 in DNA: TGTGCCAGCAGCTTGGGTGGGGCAGGTTACACTGAAGCTTTCTTT.

This clonotype was detected ten times or more. CDR3 nucleotides: TGTGCCAGCAGGGAAGGGACTAGCGGGAGGGCATGGGAGCAGTTCTTC. This encodes CASREGTSGRAWEQFF. This chain joins TRBV12-3 or TRBV12-4 and TRBJ2-1, with 16 nucleotides matching TRBD2. J was trimmed by 10 bases and V by 6 bases; bases with no gene match: 9. The CDR3 covers 16 residues.

The sample holds a few counts of this clonotype. This rearrangement joins TRBV5-1 to TRBJ2-5; TRBD2 agrees at 9 bases. V dropped 2 bases and J dropped 4; count of bases not matched to a gene: 6. The CDR3 runs to 15 residues. CDR1 and CDR2 (germline): SGHRS, YFSETQ. The CDR3 sequence is CASSFLGAGGETQYF. Written as DNA, the CDR3 is TGCGCCAGCAGCTTTTTAGGAGCGGGGGGAGAGACCCAGTACTTC.

The gene calls are TRBV7-3 and TRBJ1-1; possibly TRBD1 for D (6 bases). CDR1 and CDR2 (germline): SGHTA, FQGTGA. The V gene lost 5 bases and the J gene lost 7 bases, with 17 bases spanning the gap. The CDR3 is 14 amino acids. CDR3: CASSPGHPRGEAFF. CDR3 nucleotides: TGTGCCAGCAGCCCGGGACATCCCCGGGGTGAAGCTTTCTTT.

J is TRBJ1-1 and V is TRBV7-9; perhaps TRBD1 as D (5 bases). CDR1 and CDR2 (germline): SEHNR, FQNEAQ (reference sequence). V shed 5 bases and J shed 3 bases, with 10 bases lying between them. CDR3 length equals 13 residues. In nucleotides, the CDR3 is TGTGCCAGCAGCGGGGGTTCGTACACTGAAGCTTTCTTT. Its translation is CASSGGSYTEAFF.

This clonotype was picked up many times. The chain combines TRBV20-1 with TRBJ2-1; TRBD2 aligns across 10 bases. Germline V gene lookup returns CDR1 DFQATT and CDR2 SNEGSKA (reference sequence). The CDR3 is 12 amino acids. CDR3 sequence reads: CRGGTSENEQFF. CDR3 nucleotides: TGCAGGGGGGGGACTAGCGAGAATGAGCAGTTCTTC.

This clonotype appeared many times. V usage is TRBV3-1 and J usage is TRBJ2-2, with a tentative D call TRBD1 (6 bases). The CDR3 loop spans 14 amino acids. Trimming left V 4 bases short and J 3 bases short, with 9 bases between. Germline V lookup: CDR1 LGHDT, CDR2 YNNKEL (reference sequence). CDR3 sequence: CASSLGTYTGELFF. The CDR3 region has the DNA TGTGCCAGCAGCCTGGGGACATACACCGGGGAGCTGTTTTTT.

This clonotype was counted a few times. V usage is TRBV20-1 and J usage is TRBJ1-1; maybe TRBD1 (6 bases). Germline CDR1 and CDR2: DFQATT and SNEGSKA (reference sequence). The CDR3 is made up of 14 amino acids. Trimming stripped 4 bases from V and 2 bases from J, with 14 bases between. CDR3 region: CSANIRGRNTEAFF. CDR3 in DNA: TGCAGTGCTAACATCAGGGGTCGAAACACTGAAGCTTTCTTT.

V usage is TRBV7-6 and J usage is TRBJ2-3, with D perhaps matching TRBD2 (5 bases). This CDR3 has 15 residues. V lost 5 bases and J 0 bases, leaving 12 bases between the germline ends. Germline lookup yields CDR1 SGHVS and CDR2 FNYEAQ. The CDR3 loop is CASSQMGASTDTQYF. The CDR3 region has the DNA TGTGCCAGCAGCCAGATGGGAGCGAGCACAGATACGCAGTATTTT.

This clonotype was recorded many times. The rearrangement joins TRBV3-1 to TRBJ2-5; the match to TRBD2 covers 7 bases. The V gene's germline CDR1 is LGHDT and CDR2 YNNKEL (reference sequence). The CDR3 extends over 13 amino acids. With V trimmed by 4 bases and J by 7 bases, 6 bases remained unmatched. The CDR3 DNA is TGTGCCAGCAGCCCGACTAGCCAGGGGACCCAGTACTTC. It yields the protein CASSPTSQGTQYF.

Only a few counts were recorded for this clonotype. The J gene is TRBJ2-1, the V gene TRBV6-1; tentatively, D is TRBD1 (5 bases). The CDR3 extends over 11 amino acids. Trimming took off 6 bases at V and 7 bases at J, with 7 bases between the two ends. Per germline, CDR1 MNHNS and CDR2 SASEGT. In nucleotides, the CDR3 is TGTGCCAGCAGGGGGCGGAATGAGCAGTTCTTC. As protein: CASRGRNEQFF.

By sample share, this clonotype is medium-sized. This chain joins TRBV5-6 and TRBJ1-2; 8 nucleotides match TRBD1. Trimming at V came to 3 bases and at J to 4 bases, leaving 14 bases not matched to a gene. Germline-derived CDR1 and CDR2 are SGHDT and YYEEEE. CDR3 size: 17 residues. The CDR3 spells CASSSGQGSLVFYGYTF. As DNA, the CDR3 is TGTGCCAGCAGCTCCGGACAGGGTTCACTCGTCTTCTATGGCTACACCTTC.

The chain joins TRBV28 to TRBJ1-4; 9 nucleotides align to TRBD1. The CDR3 is 15 amino acids. The germline CDR1 and CDR2 sequences are MDHEN and SYDVKM. The V segment lost 5 bases and the J segment 7 bases; nucleotides outside the gene matches: 8. CDR3 in DNA: TGTGCCAGCAGTGCCCCGGGACAGGGTACTGAAAAACTGTTTTTT. Its protein is CASSAPGQGTEKLFF.

This rearrangement joins TRBV4-3 to TRBJ2-2, with TRBD2 matching over 9 bases. Germline V gene lookup returns CDR1 LGHNA and CDR2 YSLEER. V gave up 0 bases and J gave up 7 bases; unmatched junction bases: 9. The CDR3 contains 17 residues. This CDR3 is CASSQDLAGGQGGELFF. The CDR3 region has the DNA TGCGCCAGCAGCCAAGATCTCGCGGGAGGGCAGGGCGGGGAGCTGTTTTTT.

The chain has TRBV5-1 and TRBJ2-1; D possibly corresponds to TRBD2 (6 bases). The germline V and J ends were trimmed by 6 bases and 12 bases, with 19 bases remaining between them. Germline CDR1 is SGHRS and CDR2 is YFSETQ. The CDR3 sequence is 13 residues long. The CDR3 bases are TGCGCCAGCACCTCCCTAGCGCTGGAGGCGCAGTTCTTC. Protein: CASTSLALEAQFF. Drawing the rest from reference TRBV5-1 and TRBJ2-1, the complete variable domain is KAGVTQTPRYLIKTRGQQVTLSCSPISGHRSVSWYQQTPGQGLQFLFEYFSETQRNKGNFPGRFSGRQFSNSRSEMNVSTLELGDSALYLCASTSLALEAQFFGPGTRLTVL.

This clonotype has more than one count but fewer than ten. V gene TRBV20-1 combines with J gene TRBJ1-1; 7 nucleotides align to TRBD1. Germline trimming cut 4 bases from V and 1 base from J; bases unmatched to any gene: 3. The CDR3 contains 13 residues. The germline V gene has CDR1 DFQATT and CDR2 SNEGSKA (reference sequence). CDR3 coding DNA: TGCAGTGCTATTCGGACAGGGAACACTGAAGCTTTCTTT. It specifies CSAIRTGNTEAFF.

The J gene is TRBJ2-3, the V gene TRBV20-1; D perhaps matches TRBD1 (6 bases). Trimming pared 1 base from V and 2 bases from J, leaving 19 bases between. The CDR3 loop spans 17 amino acids. Germline CDR1 and CDR2: DFQATT and SNEGSKA (reference sequence). This CDR3 reads CSARVGGGAADTDTQYF. In DNA form, the CDR3 reads TGCAGTGCTAGAGTGGGTGGGGGCGCGGCGGACACAGATACGCAGTATTTT.